This TCR beta chain emerged from a study of shared T cell receptors in the human thymus. Generated by immunoSEQ multiplex PCR, the TCRdb table keeps only in-frame clones and is missing some. The sample has approximately 760,000 clones; 80% to 90% are singletons. The germline CDR1 and CDR2 sequences are LNHDA and SQIVND (reference sequence). J lost 0 bases, V lost 5 bases, and 16 bases had no gene match. This CDR3 is built from 19 residues. This clone was recorded a few times. This same sample was also taken into another study, of human thymus T cells. This second study says: Resections removed during corrective heart surgery provided the thymus tissue used. Among thymic and blood repertoires, usage of V and J genes appeared biased.

The V and J genes are TRBV19 and TRBJ1-3; 7 nucleotides agree with TRBD1. Sequencing was done on a sample of thymocytes. This clonotype originated in a girl less than two years old with a congenital heart defect. The CDR3 coding sequence is TGTGCCAGTAGTCCTTTAAGAGACAGGGTGGTATCCTCTGGAAACACCATATATTTT. The encoded protein is CASSPLRDRVVSSGNTIYF. Full variable domain (missing parts from reference TRBV19 and TRBJ1-3): DGGITQSPKYLFRKEGQNVTLSCEQNLNHDAMYWYRQDPGQGLRLIYYSQIVNDFQKGDIAEGYSVSREKKESFPLTVTSAQKNPTAFYLCASSPLRDRVVSSGNTIYFGEGSWLTVV.